This entry is about one T cell receptor beta chain. This entry belongs to a study of blood T cell repertoires in COVID-19. Study in general: T cells, B-cell-depleted T cells, or PBMCs supplied cDNA or gDNA.

Sequencing used immunoSEQ multiplex PCR; TCRdb keeps in-frame clones, though not all of them. The data contain 250,000 to 300,000 clones, approximately 85% of them singletons. This CDR3 has 15 residues. Germline V CDR1 and CDR2: KGHSH, LQKENI. With V trimmed by 4 bases and J by 2 bases, 3 bases remained unmatched. V is TRBV18 and J is TRBJ2-1; 9 nucleotides agree with TRBD2. Sequencing was done on a sample of PBMCs or T cells enriched from blood (not recorded which). This clonotype was sampled from a woman between 45 and 65 years old who had recovered from COVID-19. The DNA for the CDR3 is TGTGCCAGCTCACTTAGCGGGAGCCCCTACAATGAGCAGTTCTTC. It specifies CASSLSGSPYNEQFF.